Listed below are T cell receptor beta chains from one sample, sequenced in a study of blood T cell repertoires in COVID-19. The method was immunoSEQ multiplex PCR; TCRdb's version includes in-frame clones alone and lacks a portion of them. The sample holds 200,000 to 250,000 clones, around 86% seen once. The specimen was peripheral blood. All receptors derive from a woman of 80 years or more with COVID-19, enrolled during active disease. CDR3s include the opening cysteine and the closing phenylalanine or tryptophan. A D gene is named only where the DNA matches it firmly. Clone size appears in some rows only: once, few, many, or a class for an expanded clone.

clone_size	j_call	v_call	d_call	cdr3_aa	cdr3_nt
.	TRBJ1-1	TRBV7-8	.	CASSFQNTEAFF	TGTGCCAGCAGCTTTCAAAACACTGAAGCTTTCTTT
.	TRBJ2-7	TRBV4-1	.	CASSQVGAGYPYEQYF	TGCGCCAGCAGCCAAGTTGGGGCGGGGTATCCCTACGAGCAGTACTTC
once	TRBJ2-7	TRBV27	TRBD2	CASSLYGGDYEQYF	TGTGCCAGCAGTTTATACGGGGGGGACTACGAGCAGTACTTC
.	TRBJ1-1	TRBV2	TRBD1	CASSSTGADTEAFF	TGTGCCAGCAGTTCGACAGGGGCTGACACTGAAGCTTTCTTT
.	TRBJ1-6	TRBV7-9	TRBD1	CASSRSQGAYNSPLHF	TGTGCCAGCAGCCGATCACAGGGGGCGTATAATTCACCCCTCCACTTT
.	TRBJ2-1	TRBV2	.	CASSEATPSYNEQFF	TGTGCCAGCAGTGAAGCAACTCCCTCCTACAATGAGCAGTTCTTC
.	TRBJ1-2	TRBV3-1/TRBV3-2	TRBD1	CASSPQGQGAGGYTF	TGTGCCAGCAGCCCTCAAGGGCAGGGGGCGGGTGGCTACACCTTC
.	TRBJ1-2	TRBV5-1	.	CASSLDSYGYTF	TGCGCCAGCAGTCTTGACAGCTATGGCTACACCTTC
.	TRBJ1-1	TRBV7-9	.	CASTPPGGGNMNTEAFF	TGTGCCAGCACTCCCCCGGGAGGCGGAAATATGAACACTGAAGCTTTCTTT
.	TRBJ2-5	TRBV6-1	.	CASSERGRETQYF	TGTGCCAGCAGTGAACGGGGAAGGGAGACCCAGTACTTC
once	TRBJ1-4	TRBV19	.	CASRQQDTLNEKLFF	TGTGCCAGCCGCCAACAGGATACATTGAATGAAAAACTGTTTTTT
.	TRBJ2-1	TRBV18	TRBD1	CASSPGQGFDEQFF	TGTGCCAGCTCGCCGGGACAGGGGTTCGATGAGCAGTTCTTC
.	TRBJ1-2	TRBV6-4	TRBD1	CASEYRGSNYGYTF	TGTGCCAGCGAATACAGGGGATCTAACTATGGCTACACCTTC
.	TRBJ1-2	TRBV9	TRBD1	CASSRTGVYGYTF	TGTGCCAGCAGCAGGACAGGGGTTTATGGCTACACCTTC
.	TRBJ1-2	TRBV18	.	CASSPGEGYGYTF	TGTGCCAGCTCACCAGGGGAGGGCTATGGCTACACCTTC
.	TRBJ2-6	TRBV23-1	.	CASRQTEYSGANVLTF	TGCGCCAGCCGTCAGACTGAATACTCTGGGGCCAACGTCCTGACTTTC
.	TRBJ1-4	TRBV5-4	.	CASSLPGNEKLFF	TGTGCCAGCAGCTTACCAGGGAACGAAAAACTGTTTTTT
.	TRBJ1-4	TRBV2	.	CASDRGGANEKLFF	TGTGCCAGCGATCGAGGAGGAGCTAATGAAAAACTGTTTTTT
once	TRBJ2-1	TRBV6-5	TRBD1	CASTLDRGTYNEQFF	TGTGCCAGCACCTTGGACAGGGGTACCTACAATGAGCAGTTCTTC
.	TRBJ2-5	TRBV2	.	CASSEDRAAGKTQYF	TGTGCCAGCAGTGAGGATCGGGCGGCAGGGAAGACCCAGTACTTC
.	TRBJ1-2	TRBV6-6	TRBD1	CASSPPKQGASFRPYGYTF	TGTGCCAGCAGTCCCCCAAAACAGGGGGCTTCATTCCGCCCCTATGGCTACACCTTC
.	TRBJ1-5	TRBV2	.	CASTAAIGGGPTEHF	TGTGCCAGCACCGCCGCCATCGGGGGGGGTCCAACAGAGCATTTT
.	TRBJ2-3	TRBV5-1	TRBD2	CASSSGRSGGGTDTQYF	TGCGCCAGCAGCTCCGGAAGGAGCGGGGGGGGCACAGATACGCAGTATTTT
.	TRBJ1-1	TRBV10-1	.	CASSDSRDRGTEAFF	TGCGCCAGCAGTGATTCAAGGGATAGGGGCACTGAAGCTTTCTTT
.	TRBJ2-5	TRBV3-1/TRBV3-2	TRBD2	CASSRSGGTETQYF	TGTGCCAGCAGCCGTAGCGGGGGAACGGAGACCCAGTACTTC
.	TRBJ1-2	TRBV5-4	.	CASSSFVRENYGYTF	TGTGCCAGCAGCTCATTTGTCCGGGAGAACTATGGCTACACCTTC
.	TRBJ2-5	TRBV9	.	CASSVIGGQEETQYF	TGTGCCAGCAGCGTGATAGGGGGACAAGAAGAGACCCAGTACTTC
.	TRBJ2-6	TRBV19	.	CASSRASSSGANVLTF	TGTGCCAGTAGCAGGGCCTCCAGCTCTGGGGCCAACGTCCTGACTTTC
.	TRBJ2-2	TRBV4-3	.	CASSQDRGANTGELFF	TGCGCCAGCAGCCAAGACAGGGGGGCGAACACCGGGGAGCTGTTTTTT